The 12 T cell receptor beta chains below come from one sample, sequenced in a study of beta chain features in type 1 diabetes. Reverse transcription of all isolated RNA meant that expressed TCRB transcripts were sequenced. Profiling relied on immunoSEQ multiplex PCR, and the TCRdb table lists in-frame clones only, not all of them. The sample holds roughly 500,000 clones, approximately 10% seen once. Sequencing was carried out using naive CD4+ T cells from blood. The receptor set was obtained from a woman younger than 30 in good health.

This clone was seen only a few times. One junction end disagrees with the germline gene, perhaps due to a read error. V is TRBV25-1 and J is TRBJ1-3; D not certain. Per the germline V gene, CDR1 is MGHDK and CDR2 is SYGVNS. The CDR3 sequence is 11 residues long. Here the CDR3 DNA reads TGTGCCAGCAGTGAATCCGGGCTGTGGGGATTT. Translated: CASSESGLWGF.

CDR3 region: CATAKGQSYEQYF. The CDR3 bases are TGTGCCACCGCTAAGGGACAGTCCTACGAGCAGTACTTC. This chain connects TRBV18 to TRBJ2-7; 7 bases are a match to TRBD1. CDR1 is KGHSH, CDR2 LQKENI, per germline. The CDR3 is 13 amino acids. V shed 10 bases and J 1 base; nucleotides not matched to a gene: 7.

This clone was counted only a few times. The chain employs TRBV7-2 and TRBJ2-3; D is uncertain. Germline V gene lookup returns CDR1 SGHTA and CDR2 FQGNSA. CDR3 length: 12 amino acids. The ends were cut back, 1 base at V and 6 bases at J, with 5 bases in the middle. CDR3 protein: CASSLGIDTQYF. CDR3 DNA sequence: TGTGCCAGCAGCTTAGGGATCGATACGCAGTATTTT.

This clone was seen a few times. Other DNA sequences in the sample encode the same CDR3. The genes are TRBV23-1 and TRBJ2-1; 9 nucleotides match TRBD1. TRBV23-1 is filed as an ORF, its function uncertain. The CDR3 has 18 residues. V was pared by 4 bases and J by 3 bases, with 13 bases of the junction left unmatched. CDR3: CASSRQEGTGCSYNEQFF. DNA of the CDR3: TGCGCCAGCAGTCGTCAAGAAGGGACAGGGTGCAGCTACAATGAGCAGTTCTTC.

This clone has a handful of counts. The J gene is TRBJ1-1, the V gene TRBV18; D perhaps matches TRBD1 (5 bases). This CDR3 has 13 amino acids. The V gene's germline CDR1 is KGHSH and CDR2 LQKENI. V was shortened by 4 bases and J by 5 bases, with 11 bases between the two germline ends. The CDR3: CASSRTTETEAFF. DNA for the CDR3: TGTGCCAGCTCACGCACGACAGAGACTGAAGCTTTCTTT.

This clone showed up just a few times. The chain carries TRBV5-1 and TRBJ2-1; 8 bases are a match to TRBD2. CDR3 length equals 13 residues. J lost 3 bases, V lost 5 bases, and 1 base had no gene match. Germline CDR1 is SGHRS and CDR2 is YFSETQ. CDR3 coding DNA: TGCGCCAGCAGGAGCGGGAGCTACAATGAGCAGTTCTTC. Its protein is CASRSGSYNEQFF.

This clone showed up just a few times. The CDR3 here is CASSLGRWDDEQFF. CDR3 nucleotide sequence: TGTGCCAGCAGCTTAGGCAGGTGGGACGATGAGCAGTTCTTC. This chain connects TRBV7-9 to TRBJ2-1; D may be TRBD1 or TRBD2 (5 bases each). Trimming pared 1 base from V and 8 bases from J, leaving 12 bases between. The germline V gene encodes CDR1 SEHNR and CDR2 FQNEAQ (reference sequence). This CDR3 has 14 amino acids. The complete variable domain, with remaining parts taken from reference TRBV7-9 and TRBJ2-1, reads DTGVSQNPRHKITKRGQNVTFRCDPISEHNRLYWYRQTLGQGPEFLTYFQNEAQLEKSRLLSDRFSAERPKGSFSTLEIQRTEQGDSAMYLCASSLGRWDDEQFFGPGTRLTVL.

The sample holds a few counts of this clone. The rearrangement joins TRBV5-4 to TRBJ2-3, with 11 bases fitting TRBD1. CDR1 and CDR2 from the germline V gene are SGHNT and YYREEE (reference sequence). V lost 5 bases, J lost 4 bases, and 6 bases stayed unmatched. The CDR3 is 15 residues long. The CDR3 DNA reads TGTGCCAGCAGAGATGGGACAGGGGGGCCAGATACGCAGTATTTT. It translates to CASRDGTGGPDTQYF.

V usage is TRBV5-6 and J usage is TRBJ2-7, with no clear D. Trimming shortened V by 0 bases and J by 0 bases, and 13 bases separated the two germline ends. The length of the CDR3 is 16 residues. The germline gives CDR1 SGHDT, CDR2 YYEEEE. This chain's CDR3 is CASSLARARSSYEQYF. The DNA for the CDR3 is TGTGCCAGCAGCTTGGCTCGGGCCCGGAGCTCCTACGAGCAGTACTTC.

The chain couples TRBV29-1 to TRBJ2-2; 10 bases are shared with TRBD1. After removal of 2 bases from V and 5 bases from J, the junction contained 5 bases not matched to a gene. Germline assignment: CDR1 SQVTM and CDR2 ANQGSEA. The CDR3 length is 15 residues. The CDR3 coding sequence is TGCAGCGTTGAAAGTCCGGGACAGGGGACCGGGGAGCTGTTTTTT. It specifies CSVESPGQGTGELFF.

This clone was seen a handful of times. This sequence joins TRBV7-2 and TRBJ2-3; 9 nucleotides line up with TRBD1. V was clipped by 4 bases and J by 3 bases; unmatched bases: 5. The CDR3 runs to 15 residues. The germline gives CDR1 SGHTA, CDR2 FQGNSA. CDR3 sequence reads: CASSSATGGTDTQYF. The CDR3 nucleotides are TGTGCCAGCAGCTCCGCGACAGGGGGAACAGATACGCAGTATTTT.

The chain links TRBV2 to TRBJ2-1; D unclear. Trimming left V 5 bases short and J 7 bases short, with 9 bases between. The CDR3 is 12 residues long. The germline CDR1 and CDR2 sequences are SNHLY and FYNNEI. The DNA for the CDR3 is TGTGCCAGCAGTATTAGCAGGAATGAGCAGTTCTTC. Translation: CASSISRNEQFF.